This T cell receptor (beta chain) is drawn from a study of blood T cell repertoires in COVID-19. Only in-frame clones appear in the TCRdb table, and some are missing; sequencing was by immunoSEQ multiplex PCR. This sample has about 200,000 clones, with more than 85% found just once. V was shortened by 1 base and J by 0 bases, with 11 bases between the two germline ends. CDR1 and CDR2 from the germline V gene are SGHRS and YFSETQ. This CDR3 is built from 16 residues. This TCR derives from a woman aged 50 to 65 with COVID-19, enrolled during active disease. The sample taken for sequencing was peripheral blood. The gene calls are TRBV5-1 and TRBJ1-3, with D hard to call. CDR3 in DNA: TGCGCCAGCAGCTTGAGAGCAGACACCTCTGGAAACACCATATATTTT. Its protein product is CASSLRADTSGNTIYF.